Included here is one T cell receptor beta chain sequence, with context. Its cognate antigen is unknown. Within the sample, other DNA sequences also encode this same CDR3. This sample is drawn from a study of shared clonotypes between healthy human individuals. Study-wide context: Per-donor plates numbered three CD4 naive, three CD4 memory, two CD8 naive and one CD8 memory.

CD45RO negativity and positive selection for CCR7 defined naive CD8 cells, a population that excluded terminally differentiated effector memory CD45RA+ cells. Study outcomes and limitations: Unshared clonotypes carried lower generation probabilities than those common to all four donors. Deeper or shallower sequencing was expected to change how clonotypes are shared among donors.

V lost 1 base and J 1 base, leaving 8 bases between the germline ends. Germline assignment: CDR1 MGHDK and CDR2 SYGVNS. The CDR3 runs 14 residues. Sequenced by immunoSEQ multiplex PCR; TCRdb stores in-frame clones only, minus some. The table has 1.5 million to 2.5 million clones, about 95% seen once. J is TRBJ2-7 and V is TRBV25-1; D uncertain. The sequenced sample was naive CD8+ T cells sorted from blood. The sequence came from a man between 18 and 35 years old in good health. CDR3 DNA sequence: TGTGCCAGCAGTGAATCAGGCGGTTCCTACGAGCAGTACTTC. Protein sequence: CASSESGGSYEQYF.